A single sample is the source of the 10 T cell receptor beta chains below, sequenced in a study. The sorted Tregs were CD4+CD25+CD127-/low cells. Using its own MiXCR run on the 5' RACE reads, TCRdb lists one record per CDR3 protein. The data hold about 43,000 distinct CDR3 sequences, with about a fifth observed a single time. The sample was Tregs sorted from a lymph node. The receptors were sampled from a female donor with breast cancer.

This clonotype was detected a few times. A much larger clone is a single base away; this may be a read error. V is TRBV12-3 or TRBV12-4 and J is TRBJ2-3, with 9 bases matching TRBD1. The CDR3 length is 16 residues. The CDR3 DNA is TGTGCCTGCAGCACCTACACAGGGGGCGCGATAGATACGCAGTATTTT. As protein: CACSTYTGGAIDTQYF.

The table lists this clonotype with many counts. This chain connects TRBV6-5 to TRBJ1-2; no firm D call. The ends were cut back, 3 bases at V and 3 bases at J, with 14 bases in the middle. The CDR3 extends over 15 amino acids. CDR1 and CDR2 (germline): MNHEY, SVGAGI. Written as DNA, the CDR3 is TGTGCCAGCAGTTATGGTTTAGGACGGGACTATGGCTACACCTTC. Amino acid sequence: CASSYGLGRDYGYTF.

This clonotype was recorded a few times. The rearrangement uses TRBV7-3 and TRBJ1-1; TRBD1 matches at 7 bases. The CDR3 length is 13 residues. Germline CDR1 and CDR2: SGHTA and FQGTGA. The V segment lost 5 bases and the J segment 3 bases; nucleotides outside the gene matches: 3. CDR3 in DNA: TGTGCCAGCAGCACGGGACAGCACACTGAAGCTTTCTTT. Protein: CASSTGQHTEAFF.

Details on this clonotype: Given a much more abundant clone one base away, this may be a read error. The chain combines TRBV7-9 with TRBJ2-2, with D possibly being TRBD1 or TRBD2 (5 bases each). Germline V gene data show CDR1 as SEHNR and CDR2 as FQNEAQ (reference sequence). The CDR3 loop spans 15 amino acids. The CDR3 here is CTSSRGQGANGELFF. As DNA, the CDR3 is TGTACCAGCAGCCGAGGGCAGGGCGCGAACGGGGAGCTGTTTTTT. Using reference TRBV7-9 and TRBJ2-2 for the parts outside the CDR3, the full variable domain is DTGVSQNPRHKITKRGQNVTFRCDPISEHNRLYWYRQTLGQGPEFLTYFQNEAQLEKSRLLSDRFSAERPKGSFSTLEIQRTEQGDSAMYLCTSSRGQGANGELFFGEGSRLTVL.

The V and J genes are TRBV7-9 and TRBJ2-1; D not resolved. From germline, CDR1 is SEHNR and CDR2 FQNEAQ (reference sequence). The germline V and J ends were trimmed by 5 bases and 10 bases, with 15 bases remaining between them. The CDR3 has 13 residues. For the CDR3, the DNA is TGTGCCAGCAGCCCCCCTACGGCGAGGGAGCAGTTCTTC. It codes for CASSPPTAREQFF.

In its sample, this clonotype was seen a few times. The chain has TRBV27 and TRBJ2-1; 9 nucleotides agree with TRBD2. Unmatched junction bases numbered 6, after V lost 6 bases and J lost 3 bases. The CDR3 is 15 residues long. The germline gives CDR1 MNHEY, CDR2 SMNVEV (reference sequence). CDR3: CASSLRLADYNEQFF. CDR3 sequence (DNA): TGTGCCAGCAGCCTCAGACTAGCGGACTACAATGAGCAGTTCTTC.

The CDR3 DNA is TGCGCCAGCAGCCAAGGTCGGGGACAGGGGAACAATGAGCAGTTCTTC. Its translation: CASSQGRGQGNNEQFF. V and J are TRBV4-1 and TRBJ2-1; 10 bases are shared with TRBD1. V lost 1 base to trimming and J lost 5 bases; unmatched junction nucleotides: 5. The CDR3 has 16 amino acids. Germline CDR1 and CDR2: MGHRA and YSYEKL.

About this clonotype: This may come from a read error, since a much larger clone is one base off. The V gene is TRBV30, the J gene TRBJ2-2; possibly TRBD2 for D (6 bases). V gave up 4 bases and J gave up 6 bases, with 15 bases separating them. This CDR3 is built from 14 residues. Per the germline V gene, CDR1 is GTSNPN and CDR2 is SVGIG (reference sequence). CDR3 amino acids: CAWTQASAAGELFF. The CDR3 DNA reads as TGTGCCTGGACACAGGCTAGCGCGGCCGGGGAGCTGTTTTTT.

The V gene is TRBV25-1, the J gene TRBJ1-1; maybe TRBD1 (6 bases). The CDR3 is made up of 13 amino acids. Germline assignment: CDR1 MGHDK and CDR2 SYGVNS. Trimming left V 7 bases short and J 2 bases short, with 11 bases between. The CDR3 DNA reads TGTGCCAGCATACGGACAGAAAACACTGAAGCTTTCTTT. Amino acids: CASIRTENTEAFF.

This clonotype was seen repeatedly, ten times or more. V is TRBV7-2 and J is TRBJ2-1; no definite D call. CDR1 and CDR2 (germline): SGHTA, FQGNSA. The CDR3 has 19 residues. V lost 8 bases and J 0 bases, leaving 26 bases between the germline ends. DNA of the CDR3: TGTGCCAGCTTGAGATCTTCCGGGCCAACAACGGGCTCCTACAATGAGCAGTTCTTC. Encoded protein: CASLRSSGPTTGSYNEQFF.